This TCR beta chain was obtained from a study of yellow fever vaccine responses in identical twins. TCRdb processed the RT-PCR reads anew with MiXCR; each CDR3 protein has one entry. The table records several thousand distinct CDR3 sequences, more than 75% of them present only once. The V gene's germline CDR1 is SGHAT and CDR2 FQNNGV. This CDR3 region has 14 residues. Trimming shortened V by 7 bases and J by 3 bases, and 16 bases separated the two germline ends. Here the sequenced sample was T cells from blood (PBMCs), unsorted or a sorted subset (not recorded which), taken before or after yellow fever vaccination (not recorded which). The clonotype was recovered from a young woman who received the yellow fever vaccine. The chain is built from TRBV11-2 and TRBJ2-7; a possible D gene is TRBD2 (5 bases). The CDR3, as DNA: TGTGCCAGCAATTCCCGGGAATCTGGCTACGAGCAGTACTTC. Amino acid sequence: CASNSRESGYEQYF.